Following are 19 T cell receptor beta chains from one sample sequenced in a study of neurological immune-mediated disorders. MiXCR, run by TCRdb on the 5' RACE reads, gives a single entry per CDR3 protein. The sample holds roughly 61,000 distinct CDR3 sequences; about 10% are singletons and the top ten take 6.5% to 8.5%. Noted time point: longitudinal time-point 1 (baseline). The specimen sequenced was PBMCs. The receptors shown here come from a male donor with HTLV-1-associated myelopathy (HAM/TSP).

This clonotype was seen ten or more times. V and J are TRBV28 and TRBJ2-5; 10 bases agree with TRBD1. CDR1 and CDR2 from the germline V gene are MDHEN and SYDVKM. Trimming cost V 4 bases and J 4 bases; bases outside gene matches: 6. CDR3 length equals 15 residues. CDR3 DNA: TGTGCCAGCAGTTCATCGGGACAGGGGATAGAGACCCAGTACTTC. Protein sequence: CASSSSGQGIETQYF.

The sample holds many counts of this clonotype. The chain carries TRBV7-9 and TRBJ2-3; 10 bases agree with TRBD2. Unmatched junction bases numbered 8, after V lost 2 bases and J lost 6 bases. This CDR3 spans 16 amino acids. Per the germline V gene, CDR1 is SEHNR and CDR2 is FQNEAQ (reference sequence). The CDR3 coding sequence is TGTGCCAGCAGCTTATGGCTAGCGGGGGCTTTGGATACGCAGTATTTT. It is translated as CASSLWLAGALDTQYF.

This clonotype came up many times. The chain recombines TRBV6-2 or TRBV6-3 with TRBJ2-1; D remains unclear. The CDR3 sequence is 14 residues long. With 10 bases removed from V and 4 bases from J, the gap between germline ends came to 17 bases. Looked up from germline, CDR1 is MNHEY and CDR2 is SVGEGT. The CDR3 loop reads CATARGMGYNEQFF. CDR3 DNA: TGTGCCACCGCTCGTGGTATGGGGTACAATGAGCAGTTCTTC.

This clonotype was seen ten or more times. The CDR3 bases are TGTGCCAGCCTCTTGGGGACGAACACCGGGGAGCTGTTTTTT. Its translation: CASLLGTNTGELFF. This chain joins TRBV28 and TRBJ2-2; D ambiguous. The CDR3 is made up of 14 amino acids. The V gene lost 8 bases and the J gene lost 0 bases, with 10 bases spanning the gap. CDR1 is MDHEN and CDR2 is SYDVKM in the germline V gene.

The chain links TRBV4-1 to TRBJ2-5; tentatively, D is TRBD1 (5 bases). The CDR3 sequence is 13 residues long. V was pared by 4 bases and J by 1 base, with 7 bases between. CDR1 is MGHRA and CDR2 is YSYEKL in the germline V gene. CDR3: CASSLTAQETQYF. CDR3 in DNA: TGCGCCAGCAGCCTGACAGCCCAAGAGACCCAGTACTTC.

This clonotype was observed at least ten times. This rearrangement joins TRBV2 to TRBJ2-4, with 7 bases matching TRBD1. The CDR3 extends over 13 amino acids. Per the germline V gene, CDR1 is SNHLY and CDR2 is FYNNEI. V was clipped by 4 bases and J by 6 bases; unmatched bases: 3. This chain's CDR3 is CASSVDRSNIQYF. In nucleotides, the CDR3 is TGTGCCAGCAGTGTGGACAGGTCAAACATTCAGTACTTC. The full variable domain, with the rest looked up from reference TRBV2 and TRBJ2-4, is EPEVTQTPSHQVTQMGQEVILRCVPISNHLYFYWYRQILGQKVEFLVSFYNNEISEKSEIFDDQFSVERPDGSNFTLKIRSTKLEDSAMYFCASSVDRSNIQYFGAGTRLSVL.

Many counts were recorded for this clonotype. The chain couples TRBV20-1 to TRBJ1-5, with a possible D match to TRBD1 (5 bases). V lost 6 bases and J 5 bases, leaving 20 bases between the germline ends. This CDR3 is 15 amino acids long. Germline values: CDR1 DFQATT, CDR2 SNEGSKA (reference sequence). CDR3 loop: CSAPRSGRRDQPQHF. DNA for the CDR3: TGCAGTGCCCCCCGTTCAGGGAGAAGGGATCAGCCCCAGCATTTT.

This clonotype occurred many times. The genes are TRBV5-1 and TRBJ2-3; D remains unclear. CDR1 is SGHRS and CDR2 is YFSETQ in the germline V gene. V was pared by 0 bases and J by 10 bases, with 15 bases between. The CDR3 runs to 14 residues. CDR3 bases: TGCGCCAGCAGCTTGGACGTTCGACCTTATGCGCAGTATTTT. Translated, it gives CASSLDVRPYAQYF. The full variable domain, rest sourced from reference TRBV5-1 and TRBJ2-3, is KAGVTQTPRYLIKTRGQQVTLSCSPISGHRSVSWYQQTPGQGLQFLFEYFSETQRNKGNFPGRFSGRQFSNSRSEMNVSTLELGDSALYLCASSLDVRPYAQYFGPGTRLTVL.

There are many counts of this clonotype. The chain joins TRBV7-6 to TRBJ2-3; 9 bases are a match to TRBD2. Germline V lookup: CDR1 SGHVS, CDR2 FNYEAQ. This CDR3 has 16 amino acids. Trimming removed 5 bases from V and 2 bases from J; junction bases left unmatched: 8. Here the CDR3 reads CASSPLLAGSTDTQYF. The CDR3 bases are TGTGCCAGCAGCCCCTTACTAGCGGGCTCCACAGATACGCAGTATTTT.

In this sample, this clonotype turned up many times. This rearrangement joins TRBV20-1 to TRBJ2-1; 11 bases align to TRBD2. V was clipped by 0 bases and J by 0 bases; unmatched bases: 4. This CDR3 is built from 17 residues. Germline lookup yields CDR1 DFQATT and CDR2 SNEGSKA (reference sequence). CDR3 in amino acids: CSARDLAGGSSYNEQFF. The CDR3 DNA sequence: TGCAGTGCTAGAGACTTAGCGGGGGGGAGCTCCTACAATGAGCAGTTCTTC.

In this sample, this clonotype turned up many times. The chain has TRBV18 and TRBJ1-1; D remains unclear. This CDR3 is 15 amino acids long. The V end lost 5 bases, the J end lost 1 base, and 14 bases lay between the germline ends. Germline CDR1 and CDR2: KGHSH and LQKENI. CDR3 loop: CASSVKGWRNTEAFF. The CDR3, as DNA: TGTGCCAGCTCAGTCAAAGGGTGGAGGAACACTGAAGCTTTCTTT.

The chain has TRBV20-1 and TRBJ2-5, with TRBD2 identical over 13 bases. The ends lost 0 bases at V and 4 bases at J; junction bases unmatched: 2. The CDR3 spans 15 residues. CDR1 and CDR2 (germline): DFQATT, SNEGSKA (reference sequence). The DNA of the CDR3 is TGCAGTGCTAGAGAGGGACTAGCGGGGACAGAGACCCAGTACTTC. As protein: CSAREGLAGTETQYF.

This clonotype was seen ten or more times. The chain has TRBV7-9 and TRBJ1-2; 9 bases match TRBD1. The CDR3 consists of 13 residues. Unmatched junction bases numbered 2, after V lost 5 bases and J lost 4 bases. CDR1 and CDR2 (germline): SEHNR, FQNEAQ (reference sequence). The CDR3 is CASSVQGAYGYTF. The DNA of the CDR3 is TGTGCCAGCAGCGTACAGGGGGCCTATGGCTACACCTTC.

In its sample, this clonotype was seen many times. This CDR3 reads CASSITGTNTEAFF. The CDR3 bases are TGTGCCAGTAGTATCACAGGGACGAACACTGAAGCTTTCTTT. The gene calls are TRBV19 and TRBJ1-1; D perhaps matches TRBD1 (6 bases). The CDR3 contains 14 residues. The germline V gene encodes CDR1 LNHDA and CDR2 SQIVND (reference sequence). V lost 3 bases, J lost 1 base, and 9 bases lay in between. Variable domain in full (rest from reference TRBV19 and TRBJ1-1): DGGITQSPKYLFRKEGQNVTLSCEQNLNHDAMYWYRQDPGQGLRLIYYSQIVNDFQKGDIAEGYSVSREKKESFPLTVTSAQKNPTAFYLCASSITGTNTEAFFGQGTRLTVV.

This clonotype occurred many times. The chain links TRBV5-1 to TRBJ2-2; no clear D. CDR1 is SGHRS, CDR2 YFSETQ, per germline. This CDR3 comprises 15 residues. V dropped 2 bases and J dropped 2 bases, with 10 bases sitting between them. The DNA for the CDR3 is TGCGCCAGCAGCTTAGGTGTCAGTAACACCGGGGAGCTGTTTTTT. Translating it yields CASSLGVSNTGELFF.

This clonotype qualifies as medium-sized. The DNA of the CDR3 is TGTGCCAGCAGTATCGGGGGGGATACGCAGTATTTT. Translation gives CASSIGGDTQYF. The rearrangement joins TRBV25-1 to TRBJ2-3, with TRBD2 identical over 7 bases. The length of the CDR3 is 12 residues. From germline, CDR1 is MGHDK and CDR2 SYGVNS. Germline trimming cut 5 bases from V and 6 bases from J; bases unmatched to any gene: 2.

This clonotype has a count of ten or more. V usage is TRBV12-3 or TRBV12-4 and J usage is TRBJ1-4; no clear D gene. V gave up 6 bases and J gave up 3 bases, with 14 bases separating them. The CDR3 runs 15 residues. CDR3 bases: TGTGCCAGCAGCCCCGGGTCAGTGGCTAATGAAAAACTGTTTTTT. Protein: CASSPGSVANEKLFF.

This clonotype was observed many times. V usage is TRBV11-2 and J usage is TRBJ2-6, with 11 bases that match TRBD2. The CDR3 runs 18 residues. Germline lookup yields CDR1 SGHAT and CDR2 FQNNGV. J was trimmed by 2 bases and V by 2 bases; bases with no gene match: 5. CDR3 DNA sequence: TGTGCCAGCAGCTTATACCCGACTAGCGGGGCTGGGGCCAACGTCCTGACTTTC. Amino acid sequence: CASSLYPTSGAGANVLTF.

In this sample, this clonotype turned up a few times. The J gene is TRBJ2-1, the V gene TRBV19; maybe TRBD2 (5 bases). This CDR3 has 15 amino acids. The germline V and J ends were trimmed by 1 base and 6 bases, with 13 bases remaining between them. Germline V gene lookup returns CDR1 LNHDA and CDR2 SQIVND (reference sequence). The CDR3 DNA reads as TGTGCCAGTAGTATAGGGGAACTAGAGCTCAATGAGCAGTTCTTC. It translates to CASSIGELELNEQFF.